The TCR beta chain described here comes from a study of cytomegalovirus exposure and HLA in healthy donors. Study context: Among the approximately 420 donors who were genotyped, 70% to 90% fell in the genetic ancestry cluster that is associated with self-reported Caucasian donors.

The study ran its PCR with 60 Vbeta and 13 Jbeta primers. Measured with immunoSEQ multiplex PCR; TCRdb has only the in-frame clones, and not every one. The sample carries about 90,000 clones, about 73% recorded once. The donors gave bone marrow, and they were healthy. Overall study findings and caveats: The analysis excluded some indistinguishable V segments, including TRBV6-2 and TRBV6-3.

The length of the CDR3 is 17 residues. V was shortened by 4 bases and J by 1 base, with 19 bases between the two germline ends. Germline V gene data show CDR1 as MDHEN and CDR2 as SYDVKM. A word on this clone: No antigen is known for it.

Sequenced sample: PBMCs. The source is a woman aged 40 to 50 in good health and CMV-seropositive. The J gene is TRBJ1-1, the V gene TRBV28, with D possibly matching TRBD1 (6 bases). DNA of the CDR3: TGTGCCAGCAGTTCCCTCCCCCTAATGACAGGGAACACTGAAGCTTTCTTT. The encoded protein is CASSSLPLMTGNTEAFF.